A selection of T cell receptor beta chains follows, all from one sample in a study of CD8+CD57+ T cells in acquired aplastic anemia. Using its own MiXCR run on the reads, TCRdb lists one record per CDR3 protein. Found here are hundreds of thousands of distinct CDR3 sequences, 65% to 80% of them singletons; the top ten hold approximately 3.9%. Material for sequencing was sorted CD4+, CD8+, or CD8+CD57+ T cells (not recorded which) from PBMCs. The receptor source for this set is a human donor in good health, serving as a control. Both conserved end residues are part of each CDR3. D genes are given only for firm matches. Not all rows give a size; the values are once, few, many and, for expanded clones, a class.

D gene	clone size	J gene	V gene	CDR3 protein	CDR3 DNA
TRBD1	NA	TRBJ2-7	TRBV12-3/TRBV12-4	CASSSAVRGTYEQYF	TGTGCCAGCAGTTCCGCGGTCAGGGGGACCTACGAGCAGTACTTC
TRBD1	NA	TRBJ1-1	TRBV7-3	CASSLSPGGYEQSFF	TGCGCCAGCAGCTTGAGCCCAGGGGGGTACGAGCAGTCTTTCTTT
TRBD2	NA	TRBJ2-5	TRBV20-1	CSARRGTVYF	TGCAGTGCTAGGCGGGGGACTGTTTACTTC
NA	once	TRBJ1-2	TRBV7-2	CASSLATGRGYTFTF	TGTGCCAGCAGCCTAGCGACCGGGAGGGGCTATACCTTCACCTTC
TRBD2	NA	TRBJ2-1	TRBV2	CASMPARAGDLFF	TGTGCCAGCATGCCGGCACGAGCGGGGGATTTGTTCTTC
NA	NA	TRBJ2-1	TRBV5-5	CASSPLEHNEQFF	TGTGCCAGCAGCCCACTCGAGCACAATGAGCAGTTCTTC
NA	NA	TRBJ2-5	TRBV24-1	CATSDLGPVSETQYF	TGTGCCACCAGTGACCTTGGACCCGTCTCGGAGACCCAGTACTTC
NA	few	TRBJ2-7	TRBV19	CASRNSREQYF	TGTGCCAGTAGGAACAGTCGCGAGCAGTACTTC
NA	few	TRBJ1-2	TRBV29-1	CSVDRGSYGYTF	TGCAGCGTTGATAGAGGGAGCTATGGCTACACCTTC
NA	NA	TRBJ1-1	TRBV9	CASSRGGAAMNAEAFF	TGTGCCAGCAGCAGGGGGGGGGCGGCGATGAACGCTGAAGCTTTCTTT
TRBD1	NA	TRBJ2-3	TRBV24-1	CATADRGDTQYF	TGTGCCACAGCAGACAGGGGTGATACGCAGTATTTT
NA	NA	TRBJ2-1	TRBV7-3	CASRHVGVGNNEKFF	NA
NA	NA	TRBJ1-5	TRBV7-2	CASSLWRVSQHHLF	TGTGCCAGCAGCCTTTGGAGGGTTTCACAACACCACCTTTTT
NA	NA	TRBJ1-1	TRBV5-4	CASSLAPGTEAFF	TGTGCCAGCAGCTTGGCGCCGGGCACTGAAGCTTTCTTT
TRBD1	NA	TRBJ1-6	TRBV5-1	CASRAGTGNSPLHF	TGCGCCAGCAGGGCCGGGACAGGGAATTCACCCCTCCACTTT
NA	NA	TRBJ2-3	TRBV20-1	CSARPQPSGDTQYF	TGCAGTGCTAGACCCCAGCCGTCCGGGGATACGCAGTATTTT
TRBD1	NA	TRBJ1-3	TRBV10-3	CAISGTGGGNTIYF	TGTGCCATCAGCGGGACAGGCGGAGGAAACACCATATATTTT
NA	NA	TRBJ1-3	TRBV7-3	CASSPGQGAQDDYF	TGTGCCAGCAGCCCTGGACAAGGGGCCCAAGATGACTATTTT
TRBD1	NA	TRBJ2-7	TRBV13	CATSPPGQGAREQYF	TGTGCCACCAGCCCACCGGGACAGGGGGCGCGGGAGCAGTACTTC
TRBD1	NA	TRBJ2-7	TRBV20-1	CSARSILRDSLQYF	TGCAGTGCTAGAAGTATACTCCGGGACAGCCTCCAGTACTTC
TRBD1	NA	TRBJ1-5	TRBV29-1	CSVGTGGQPQHF	TGCAGCGTGGGGACAGGGGGCCAGCCCCAGCATTTT
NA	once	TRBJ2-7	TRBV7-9	CASSLDIMGAPPPHEQYF	TGTGCCAGCAGCTTAGACATAATGGGAGCCCCTCCCCCCCACGAGCAGTACTTC
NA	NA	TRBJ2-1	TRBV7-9	CASSFPQGGHYSDQFF	TGTGCCAGCAGCTTTCCCCAGGGGGGGCACTACAGCGACCAGTTCTTC
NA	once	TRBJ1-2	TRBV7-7	CASSLKRAYDHTF	TGTGCCAGCAGCTTAAAGAGAGCCTATGACCACACCTTC
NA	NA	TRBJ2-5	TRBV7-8	CASSLVGEVQETQYF	TGTGCCAGCAGCTTGGTGGGGGAGGTACAAGAGACCCAGTACTTC
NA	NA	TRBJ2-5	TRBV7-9	CASSLDGASGASYF	TGTGCCAGCAGCTTAGACGGGGCGAGTGGGGCCTCGTACTTC